This T cell receptor (beta chain) was retrieved from a study of blood T cells in healthy people across ages. Whole-study results and caveats: A conclusive naive versus antigen-experienced comparison was prevented by the unsorted PBMCs. Donor CMV status, an unknown factor, possibly confounded changes in expanded clonotypes.

The authors drew approximately 10 milliliters of peripheral blood from each donor. Per sample, extraction of total RNA gave at least 5.5 micrograms in every case. The CDR3 loop spans 16 amino acids. V was trimmed by 3 bases and J by 1 base, leaving 15 bases between them. The V gene's germline CDR1 is SNHLY and CDR2 FYNNEI. Regarding this clonotype: Its antigen is not identified.

Sample-barcoded 5' priming and a J-beta primer mix drove a second PCR of roughly 7 to 11 cycles. TCRdb re-analysed the 5' RACE reads in MiXCR, keeping a single row per CDR3 protein. The table lists fewer than 800,000 distinct CDR3 sequences, 20% to 25% of them singletons. These data also featured in a second study, about T cells of mothers and their children.

The clonotype was recovered from a boy younger than 18 in good health. The V call is TRBV2, the J call TRBJ2-5; D not certain. What was sequenced was blood. CDR3 coding DNA: TGTGCCAGCAGTGACCAGCCACCGTACGGCCAAGAGACCCAGTACTTC. Residues: CASSDQPPYGQETQYF.